This TCR beta chain was recovered during a study of T-cell memory formation after mild COVID-19. This clonotype was picked up many times. In TCRdb, the 5' RACE reads were re-called with MiXCR into one record per CDR3 protein. The data contain about 340,000 distinct CDR3 sequences, 10% to 15% of them singletons. The CDR3 runs to 13 residues. CDR1 is SGHRS, CDR2 YFSETQ, per germline. J lost 10 bases, V lost 0 bases, and 3 bases had no gene match. The TCR sequence derives from a man between 18 and 29 years old who had mild COVID-19 (a few samples of this study predate the infection). Cell type and time point are not known. Specimen: PBMCs or a T cell subset sorted from them (not recorded which). The J gene is TRBJ1-2, the V gene TRBV5-1, with 10 positions matching TRBD1. The CDR3 DNA is TGCGCCAGCAGCTTGGGAGGACAGGGGGACTACACCTTC. Protein product: CASSLGGQGDYTF.